The clone carrying this T cell receptor (beta chain) showed up many times. This CDR3 is built from 14 residues. V lost 2 bases to trimming and J lost 9 bases, with 11 bases between them. Germline CDR1 MRHNA, CDR2 SNTAGT. Unique molecular identifiers were built into the TCRbeta library. One entry per CDR3 protein, called by TCRdb with MiXCR from the PCR reads. The sample includes approximately 240,000 distinct CDR3 sequences, around 9.9% of them seen just once. The data were obtained in a study of T-cell reconstitution after alpha-beta-depleted transplantation in children. The sequence was obtained from a child under two years old with acute myeloid leukemia, due to receive a stem cell transplant. This chain connects TRBV6-4 to TRBJ1-6; perhaps TRBD1 as D (6 bases). This specimen consisted of PBMCs, obtained before TCRalphabeta/CD19-depleted stem cell transplant. CDR3 sequence: CASSDPRGASPLHF. In DNA, the CDR3 is TGTGCCAGCAGTGACCCCAGGGGAGCTTCACCCCTCCACTTT.